Listed below are T cell receptor beta chains from one sample, sequenced in a study of T cell responses to AZD1222 COVID-19 vaccine. The assay was immunoSEQ multiplex PCR, and TCRdb's table has in-frame clones only and misses some. The table shows some 130,000 clones, with 90% occurring only once. The sequencing used peripheral blood, collected on day 0 of AZD1222 vaccination. These receptors all stem from an adult in good health. Both conserved end residues are part of each CDR3. D genes are given only for firm matches. Size values are once, few and many counts, or a class for expanded clones, and some rows have none.

D gene | clone size | J gene | V gene | CDR3 protein | CDR3 DNA
- | few | TRBJ2-7 | TRBV18 | CASSPPGRQDYEQYF | TGTGCCAGCTCACCACCCGGCAGGCAGGACTACGAGCAGTACTTC
- | - | TRBJ1-1 | TRBV6-5 | CASSYAENTEAFF | TGTGCCAGCAGTTACGCGGAGAACACTGAAGCTTTCTTT
- | - | TRBJ1-2 | TRBV6-5 | CASSYSSGAGRGYTF | TGTGCCAGCAGTTACTCGTCTGGGGCAGGTCGTGGCTACACCTTC
- | - | TRBJ1-1 | TRBV5-3 | CARSSIQGRNTEAFF | TGTGCCAGAAGCAGTATACAGGGTAGGAACACTGAAGCTTTCTTT
TRBD1 | - | TRBJ1-1 | TRBV4-3 | CASSQDRRGNTEAFF | TGCGCCAGCAGCCAGGACAGGAGGGGGAACACTGAAGCTTTCTTT
- | - | TRBJ2-6 | TRBV6-2/TRBV6-3 | CASSPGEANVLTF | TGTGCCAGCAGTCCCGGTGAGGCCAACGTCCTGACTTTC
TRBD1 | - | TRBJ1-3 | TRBV5-1 | CASSLTGTAGNTIYF | TGCGCCAGCAGCTTAACCGGGACAGCTGGAAACACCATATATTTT
- | - | TRBJ1-6 | TRBV7-9 | CASSLLQAHNSPLHF | TGTGCCAGCAGCTTACTTCAAGCACATAATTCACCCCTCCACTTT
- | - | TRBJ2-3 | TRBV7-2 | CASSLKDWRDTQYF | TGTGCCAGCAGCTTAAAGGATTGGAGAGATACGCAGTATTTT
- | - | TRBJ2-1 | TRBV7-2 | CASSLGFIEQFF | TGTGCCAGCAGCTTAGGGTTTATTGAGCAGTTCTTC